The T cell receptor beta chain described here comes from a study of blood T cell repertoires in COVID-19. At the level of the study: Specimens from acute and convalescent COVID-19 originated in the United States, Italy and Spain. In each case, the material was cDNA or gDNA derived from T cells, B-cell-depleted T cells, or PBMCs.

Unmatched junction bases numbered 8, after V lost 4 bases and J lost 4 bases. Germline V CDR1 and CDR2: ENHRY, SYGVKD. CDR3 length: 15 amino acids. Authors' methods: For nucleated cells, counts were estimated from reference gene primer amplification. Clones were sequenced by immunoSEQ multiplex PCR, and TCRdb holds only the in-frame ones, with some missing. V and J calls and clone size follow that table, whereas D and trimming were derived from the DNA. The sample includes almost 300,000 clones, around nine tenths of them seen just once. The receptor was isolated from a man between 65 and 79 years old with acute or convalescent COVID-19. The specimen sequenced was peripheral blood. This chain uses TRBV10-3 with TRBJ1-2; TRBD1 aligns across 8 bases. CDR3 nucleotide sequence: TGTGCCATCAGTGTAGACAGGGGACCCATCTATGGCTACACCTTC. Translated, it gives CAISVDRGPIYGYTF.